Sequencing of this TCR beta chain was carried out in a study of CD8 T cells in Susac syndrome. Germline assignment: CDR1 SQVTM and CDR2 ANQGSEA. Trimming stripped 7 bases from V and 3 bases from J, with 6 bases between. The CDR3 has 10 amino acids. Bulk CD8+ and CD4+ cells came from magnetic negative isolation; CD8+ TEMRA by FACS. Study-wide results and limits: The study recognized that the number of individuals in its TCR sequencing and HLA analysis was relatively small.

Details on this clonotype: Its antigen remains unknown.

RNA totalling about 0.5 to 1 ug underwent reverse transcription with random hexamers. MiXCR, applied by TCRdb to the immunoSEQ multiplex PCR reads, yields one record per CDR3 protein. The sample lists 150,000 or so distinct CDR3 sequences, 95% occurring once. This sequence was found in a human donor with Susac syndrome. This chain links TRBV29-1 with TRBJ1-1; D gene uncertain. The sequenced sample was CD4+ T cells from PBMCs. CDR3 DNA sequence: TGCAGCGGCCCGGACACTGAAGCTTTCTTT. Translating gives CSGPDTEAFF. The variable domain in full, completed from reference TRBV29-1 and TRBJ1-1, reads SAVISQKPSRDICQRGTSLTIQCQVDSQVTMMFWYRQQPGQSLTLIATANQGSEATYESGFVIDKFPISRPNLTFSTLTVSNMSPEDSSIYLCSGPDTEAFFGQGTRLTVV.